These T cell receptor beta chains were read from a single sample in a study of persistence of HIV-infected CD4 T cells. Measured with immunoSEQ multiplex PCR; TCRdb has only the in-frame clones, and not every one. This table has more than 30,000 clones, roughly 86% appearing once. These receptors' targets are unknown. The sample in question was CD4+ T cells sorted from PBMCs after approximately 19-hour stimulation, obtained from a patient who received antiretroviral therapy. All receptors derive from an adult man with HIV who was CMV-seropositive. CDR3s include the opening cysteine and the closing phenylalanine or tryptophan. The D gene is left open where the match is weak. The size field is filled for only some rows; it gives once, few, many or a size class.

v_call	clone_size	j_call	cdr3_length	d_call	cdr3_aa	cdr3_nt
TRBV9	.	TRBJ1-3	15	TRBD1	CASSVGGQGGNTIYF	TGTGCCAGCAGCGTAGGAGGACAGGGAGGAAACACCATATATTTT
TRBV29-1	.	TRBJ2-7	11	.	CSVGEGLEQYF	TGCAGCGTTGGAGAAGGTCTCGAGCAGTACTTC
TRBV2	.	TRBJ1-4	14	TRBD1	CASTKGRGNEKLFF	TGTGCCAGCACCAAGGGCAGGGGGAATGAAAAACTGTTTTTT
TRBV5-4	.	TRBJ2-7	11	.	CASSLFDEQYF	TGTGCCAGCAGCCTATTTGACGAGCAGTACTTC
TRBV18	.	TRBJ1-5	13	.	CASSPGSNQPQHF	TGTGCCAGCTCACCTGGAAGCAATCAGCCCCAGCATTTT
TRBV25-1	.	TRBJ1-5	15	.	CASSEGGSGNQPQHF	TGTGCCAGCAGTGAGGGGGGCTCGGGCAATCAGCCCCAGCATTTT
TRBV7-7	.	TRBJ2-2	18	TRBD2	CASSPGLAGGRWTGELFF	TGTGCCAGCAGCCCAGGACTAGCGGGAGGGCGTTGGACCGGGGAGCTGTTTTTT
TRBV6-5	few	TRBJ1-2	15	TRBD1	CASRRQGKEGDGYTF	TGTGCCAGCAGACGACAGGGGAAAGAGGGGGATGGCTACACCTTC
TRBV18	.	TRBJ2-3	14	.	CASSPARGPDTQYF	TGTGCCAGCTCACCAGCACGAGGCCCAGATACGCAGTATTTT
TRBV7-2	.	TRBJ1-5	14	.	CASSPWGENQPQHF	TGTGCCAGCAGCCCCTGGGGTGAGAATCAGCCCCAGCATTTT
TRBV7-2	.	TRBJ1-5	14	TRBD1	CASSLAQGNQPQHF	TGTGCCAGCAGCTTAGCACAGGGGAATCAGCCCCAGCATTTT
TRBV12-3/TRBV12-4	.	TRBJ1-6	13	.	CASSRTDESPLHF	TGTGCCAGCAGTAGGACAGACGAATCACCCCTCCACTTT
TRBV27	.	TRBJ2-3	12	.	CASSPGSDTQYF	TGTGCCAGCAGTCCGGGGTCAGATACGCAGTATTTT
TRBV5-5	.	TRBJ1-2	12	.	CASSLTSGSSTF	TGTGCCAGCAGCTTAACGAGCGGGTCAAGCACCTTC
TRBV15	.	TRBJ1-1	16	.	CATSREPRGMNTEAFF	TGTGCCACCAGCAGAGAACCCCGGGGGATGAACACTGAAGCTTTCTTT
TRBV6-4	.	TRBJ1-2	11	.	CASSGGGGYTF	TGTGCCAGCAGTGGGGGAGGTGGCTACACCTTC
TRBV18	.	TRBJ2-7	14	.	CASSPSRGPYEQYF	TGTGCCAGCTCACCGAGTAGGGGCCCATACGAGCAGTACTTC
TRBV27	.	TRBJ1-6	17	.	CASSFNPTSSYNSPLHF	TGTGCCAGCAGTTTCAACCCCACAAGCTCCTATAATTCACCCCTCCACTTT